What follows are 18 T cell receptor beta chains derived from one specimen sequenced in a study of T cell changes during pregnancy in multiple sclerosis. Clones were read by immunoSEQ multiplex PCR, and TCRdb kept only the in-frame ones, dropping some. The sample carries around 40,000 clones, roughly nine tenths recorded once. The sequencing used CD4+ T cells from peripheral blood mononuclear cells, collected before pregnancy. The receptors stem from a female donor with multiple sclerosis, enrolled in a pregnancy study.

The rearrangement links TRBV15 to TRBJ1-1; TRBD1 might be the D (5 bases). The V and J ends lost 5 bases and 0 bases respectively, with 10 bases between them. Germline V gene data show CDR1 as LNHNV and CDR2 as YYDKDF (reference sequence). The CDR3 runs to 14 residues. CDR3: CATSSRALNTEAFF. The CDR3 nucleotides read TGTGCCACCAGCTCCAGGGCTCTGAACACTGAAGCTTTCTTT. Based on the CDR3 plus reference TRBV15 and TRBJ1-1, the full variable domain is DAMVIQNPRYQVTQFGKPVTLSCSQTLNHNVMYWYQQKSSQAPKLLFHYYDKDFNNEADTPDNFQSRRPNTSFCFLDIRSPGLGDTAMYLCATSSRALNTEAFFGQGTRLTVV.

The rearrangement links TRBV7-3 to TRBJ1-1; TRBD1 might be the D (5 bases). The CDR3 sequence is 15 residues long. Germline loops: CDR1 SGHTA, CDR2 FQGTGA. V shed 2 bases and J shed 1 base, with 11 bases lying between them. CDR3 coding DNA: TGTGCCAGCAGCTTACAGGGCCCGCCGAACACTGAAGCTTTCTTT. Translation: CASSLQGPPNTEAFF.

The chain employs TRBV7-2 and TRBJ2-7; 8 nucleotides match TRBD1. This CDR3 is built from 12 residues. Unmatched junction bases numbered 5, after V lost 8 bases and J lost 5 bases. From germline, CDR1 is SGHTA and CDR2 FQGNSA. CDR3 nucleotide sequence: TGTGCCAGCTCGACAGGGGCCCACGAGCAGTACTTC. Translating it yields CASSTGAHEQYF.

This chain joins TRBV29-1 and TRBJ2-7; 7 nucleotides align to TRBD1. CDR1 is SQVTM and CDR2 is ANQGSEA in the germline V gene. V lost 5 bases to trimming and J lost 3 bases; unmatched junction nucleotides: 1. The CDR3 spans 11 residues. CDR3 loop: CSVYRGYEQYF. CDR3 DNA sequence: TGCAGCGTTTACAGGGGCTACGAGCAGTACTTC.

This clone was detected once. The chain carries TRBV11-2 and TRBJ1-1; 11 bases are shared with TRBD1. This CDR3 spans 15 amino acids. Germline V gene lookup returns CDR1 SGHAT and CDR2 FQNNGV. Losses at the gene ends were 1 base for V and 3 bases for J; bases not matched to a gene: 1. DNA of the CDR3: TGTGCCAGCAGCTTAGGGGACAGGGGGGACACTGAAGCTTTCTTT. It translates to CASSLGDRGDTEAFF. Full variable domain (rest looked up from reference TRBV11-2 and TRBJ1-1): EAGVAQSPRYKIIEKRQSVAFWCNPISGHATLYWYQQILGQGPKLLIQFQNNGVVDDSQLPKDRFSAERLKGVDSTLKIQPAKLEDSAVYLCASSLGDRGDTEAFFGQGTRLTVV.

The chain has TRBV2 and TRBJ2-7; 7 bases are a match to TRBD1. J was trimmed by 4 bases and V by 6 bases; bases with no gene match: 6. The germline V gene encodes CDR1 SNHLY and CDR2 FYNNEI. The CDR3 is 13 residues long. CDR3 in DNA: TGTGCCAGCAGGGTTGACAGGGCGTACGAGCAGTACTTC. Translation gives CASRVDRAYEQYF.

J is TRBJ2-7 and V is TRBV19; possibly TRBD1 for D (6 bases). Germline CDR1 is LNHDA and CDR2 is SQIVND (reference sequence). With 7 bases removed from V and 1 base from J, the gap between germline ends came to 14 bases. CDR3 length: 14 amino acids. CDR3: CASNPGVGSYEQYF. For the CDR3, the DNA is TGTGCCAGTAACCCAGGGGTGGGATCCTACGAGCAGTACTTC.

This chain joins TRBV19 and TRBJ1-1; no definite D call. Germline CDR1 reads LNHDA; CDR2 reads SQIVND (reference sequence). The CDR3 has 15 amino acids. The V gene lost 4 bases and the J gene lost 10 bases, with 22 bases spanning the gap. The CDR3 nucleotides read TGTGCCAGTAGTAGCCGTCTCGGGGAGGTCAAAGGAGCTTTCTTT. Its translation: CASSSRLGEVKGAFF. The whole variable domain, remainder taken from reference TRBV19 and TRBJ1-1, is DGGITQSPKYLFRKEGQNVTLSCEQNLNHDAMYWYRQDPGQGLRLIYYSQIVNDFQKGDIAEGYSVSREKKESFPLTVTSAQKNPTAFYLCASSSRLGEVKGAFFGQGTRLTVV.

The V call is TRBV7-9, the J call TRBJ1-1; 11 nucleotides agree with TRBD1. After removal of 3 bases from V and 5 bases from J, the junction contained 8 bases not matched to a gene. CDR3 length equals 16 residues. Germline lookup yields CDR1 SEHNR and CDR2 FQNEAQ (reference sequence). Here the CDR3 DNA reads TGTGCCAGCAGCTTCTTAGCCGGGACAGGGGGGACTGAAGCTTTCTTT. Protein product: CASSFLAGTGGTEAFF.

The rearrangement uses TRBV5-4 and TRBJ2-7; a possible D gene is TRBD1 (5 bases). Germline assignment: CDR1 SGHNT and CDR2 YYREEE (reference sequence). CDR3 size: 17 residues. V gave up 4 bases and J gave up 2 bases, with 22 bases separating them. The CDR3 here is CASSPSFTGQIPYEQYF. In DNA form, the CDR3 reads TGTGCCAGCAGCCCTAGTTTTACAGGTCAGATCCCCTACGAGCAGTACTTC.

Here the CDR3 reads CASSYGGTSYEQYF. CDR3 nucleotides: TGTGCCAGCAGTTACGGGGGGACTTCCTACGAGCAGTACTTC. The chain is built from TRBV6-6 and TRBJ2-7; a possible D gene is TRBD2 (6 bases). CDR3 length equals 14 residues. Trimming cost V 2 bases and J 1 base, with 9 bases left between them. Germline CDR1 reads MNHNY; CDR2 reads SVGAGI (reference sequence).

The chain recombines TRBV6-1 with TRBJ2-7; TRBD1 matches at 11 bases. V was pared by 5 bases and J by 3 bases, with 6 bases of the junction left unmatched. This CDR3 has 15 residues. From germline, CDR1 is MNHNS and CDR2 SASEGT. CDR3 nucleotides: TGTGCCAGCAGTTCCCCGGACAGGGGGCACTACGAGCAGTACTTC. It specifies CASSSPDRGHYEQYF.

V is TRBV7-2 and J is TRBJ1-5; tentatively, D is TRBD1 (5 bases). The CDR3 loop spans 13 amino acids. V was shortened by 5 bases and J by 5 bases, with 10 bases between the two germline ends. Germline CDR1 is SGHTA and CDR2 is FQGNSA. The DNA for the CDR3 is TGTGCCAGCAGCCAAGGGGCTCATCAGCCCCAGCATTTT. Residues: CASSQGAHQPQHF.

The gene calls are TRBV4-3 and TRBJ2-4; 10 bases are shared with TRBD2. The CDR3 consists of 17 residues. V lost 1 base, J lost 0 bases, and 3 bases stayed unmatched. CDR1 and CDR2 from the germline V gene are LGHNA and YSLEER. The CDR3 sequence is CASSQGTSGLAKNIQYF. In DNA, the CDR3 is TGCGCCAGCAGCCAAGGGACTAGCGGACTAGCCAAAAACATTCAGTACTTC.

This clone came up once. This chain uses TRBV19 with TRBJ1-5, with 8 nucleotides matching TRBD1. With 6 bases clipped from V and 3 bases from J, the junction kept 7 bases outside the gene matches. This CDR3 region has 15 residues. The germline gives CDR1 LNHDA, CDR2 SQIVND (reference sequence). Here the CDR3 reads CASRPGQANNQPQHF. The CDR3 coding sequence is TGTGCCAGTAGACCGGGACAGGCAAACAATCAGCCCCAGCATTTT.

The chain links TRBV19 to TRBJ2-1; 8 positions agree with TRBD1. Trimming at V came to 7 bases and at J to 3 bases, leaving 8 bases not matched to a gene. Germline values: CDR1 LNHDA, CDR2 SQIVND (reference sequence). The CDR3 consists of 15 residues. CDR3 amino acids: CASNPGGAVYNEQFF. CDR3 nucleotides: TGTGCCAGTAACCCAGGGGGCGCGGTCTACAATGAGCAGTTCTTC.

The chain links TRBV2 to TRBJ2-1; D is possibly TRBD2 (5 bases). Between the trimmed V and J ends, which lost 1 base and 7 bases, there was a span of 14 bases. This CDR3 spans 15 amino acids. CDR1 is SNHLY, CDR2 FYNNEI, per germline. The CDR3 loop reads CASSEGTLGRNEQFF. For the CDR3, the DNA is TGTGCCAGCAGTGAAGGGACCCTAGGGAGAAATGAGCAGTTCTTC. The full variable domain, rest sourced from reference TRBV2 and TRBJ2-1, is EPEVTQTPSHQVTQMGQEVILRCVPISNHLYFYWYRQILGQKVEFLVSFYNNEISEKSEIFDDQFSVERPDGSNFTLKIRSTKLEDSAMYFCASSEGTLGRNEQFFGPGTRLTVL.

The chain links TRBV5-4 to TRBJ1-3, with D possibly being TRBD1 (5 bases). From germline, CDR1 is SGHNT and CDR2 YYREEE (reference sequence). The V and J ends lost 0 bases and 0 bases respectively, with 7 bases between them. The length of the CDR3 is 15 residues. Here the CDR3 reads CASSLGQISGNTIYF. For the CDR3, the DNA is TGTGCCAGCAGCTTGGGACAGATCTCTGGAAACACCATATATTTT.